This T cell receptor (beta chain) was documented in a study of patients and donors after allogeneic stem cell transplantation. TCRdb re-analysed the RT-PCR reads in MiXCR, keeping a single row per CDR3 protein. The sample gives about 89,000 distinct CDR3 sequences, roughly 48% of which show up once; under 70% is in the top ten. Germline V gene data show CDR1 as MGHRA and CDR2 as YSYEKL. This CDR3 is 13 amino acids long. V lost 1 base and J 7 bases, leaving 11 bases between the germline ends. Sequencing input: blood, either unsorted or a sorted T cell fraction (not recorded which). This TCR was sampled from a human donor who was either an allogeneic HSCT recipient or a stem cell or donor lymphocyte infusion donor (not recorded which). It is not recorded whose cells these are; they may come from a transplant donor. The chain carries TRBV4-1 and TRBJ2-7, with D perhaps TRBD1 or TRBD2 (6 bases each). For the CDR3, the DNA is TGCGCCAGCAGCCAAGTCGAGGGGGGAGAGCAGTACTTC. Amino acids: CASSQVEGGEQYF.